The T cell receptor beta chain described here comes from a study of blood T cells in healthy people across ages. A second PCR of roughly 7 to 11 cycles used a sample-barcoded 5' primer and a J-beta primer mix. One entry per CDR3 protein, called by TCRdb with MiXCR from the 5' RACE reads. The top ten hold more than 20% of the sample, which has 1.8 million or so distinct CDR3 sequences, more than 35% seen once. Remarks on this clonotype: Antigen unknown.

Study conclusions and caveats: Across the age range, TCR beta diversity per million T cells fell in a roughly linear way.

This CDR3 has 15 amino acids. The V gene lost 6 bases and the J gene lost 4 bases, with 18 bases spanning the gap. The sequence was obtained from a human donor in good health. The chain links TRBV12-3 or TRBV12-4 to TRBJ1-2; D is perhaps TRBD1 (5 bases). The source material was blood. The CDR3, as DNA: TGTGCCAGCAGCCCTTCGGGGGGATTATCCTATGGCTACACCTTC. It translates to CASSPSGGLSYGYTF.